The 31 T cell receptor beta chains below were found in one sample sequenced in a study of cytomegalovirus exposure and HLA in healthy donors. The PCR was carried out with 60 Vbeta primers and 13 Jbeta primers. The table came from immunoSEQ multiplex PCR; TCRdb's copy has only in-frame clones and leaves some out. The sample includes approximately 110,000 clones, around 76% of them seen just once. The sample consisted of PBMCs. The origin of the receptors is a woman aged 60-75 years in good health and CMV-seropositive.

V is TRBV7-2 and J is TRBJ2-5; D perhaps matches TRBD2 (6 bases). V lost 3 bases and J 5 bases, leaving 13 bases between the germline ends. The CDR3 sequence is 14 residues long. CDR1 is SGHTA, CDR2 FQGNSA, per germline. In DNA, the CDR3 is TGTGCCAGCAGCTTGGGGACTGGCGGGGAGACCCAGTACTTC. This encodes CASSLGTGGETQYF.

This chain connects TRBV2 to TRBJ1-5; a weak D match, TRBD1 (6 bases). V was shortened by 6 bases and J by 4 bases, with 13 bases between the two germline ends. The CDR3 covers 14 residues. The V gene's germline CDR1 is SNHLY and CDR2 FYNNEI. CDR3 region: CASSGERGNQPQHF. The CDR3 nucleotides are TGTGCCAGCAGCGGTGAAAGGGGGAATCAGCCCCAGCATTTT. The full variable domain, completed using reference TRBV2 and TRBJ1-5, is EPEVTQTPSHQVTQMGQEVILRCVPISNHLYFYWYRQILGQKVEFLVSFYNNEISEKSEIFDDQFSVERPDGSNFTLKIRSTKLEDSAMYFCASSGERGNQPQHFGDGTRLSIL.

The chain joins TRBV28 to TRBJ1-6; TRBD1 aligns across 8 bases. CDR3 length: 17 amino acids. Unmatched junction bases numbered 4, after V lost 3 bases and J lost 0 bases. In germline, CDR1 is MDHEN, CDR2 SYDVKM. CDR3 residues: CASSFYDRGSYNSPLHF. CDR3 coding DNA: TGTGCCAGCAGTTTCTACGACAGGGGCTCCTATAATTCACCCCTCCACTTT.

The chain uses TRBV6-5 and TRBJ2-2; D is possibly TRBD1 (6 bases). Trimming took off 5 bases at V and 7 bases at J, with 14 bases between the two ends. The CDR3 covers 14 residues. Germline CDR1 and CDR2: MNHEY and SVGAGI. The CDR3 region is CASSRRIQGGELFF. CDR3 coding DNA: TGTGCCAGCAGTCGCCGCATACAGGGCGGGGAGCTGTTTTTT.

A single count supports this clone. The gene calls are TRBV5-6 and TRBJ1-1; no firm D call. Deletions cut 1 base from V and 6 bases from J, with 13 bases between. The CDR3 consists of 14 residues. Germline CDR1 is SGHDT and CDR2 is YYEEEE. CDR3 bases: TGTGCCAGCAGCTTGCAGACATTCAGTTCTGAAGCTTTCTTT. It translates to CASSLQTFSSEAFF. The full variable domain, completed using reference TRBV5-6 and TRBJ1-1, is DAGVTQSPTHLIKTRGQQVTLRCSPKSGHDTVSWYQQALGQGPQFIFQYYEEEERQRGNFPDRFSGHQFPNYSSELNVNALLLGDSALYLCASSLQTFSSEAFFGQGTRLTVV.

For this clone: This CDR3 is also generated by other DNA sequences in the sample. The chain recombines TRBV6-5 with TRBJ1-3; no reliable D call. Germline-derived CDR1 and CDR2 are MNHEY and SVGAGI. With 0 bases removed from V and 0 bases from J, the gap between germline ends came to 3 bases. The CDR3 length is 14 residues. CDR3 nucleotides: TGTGCCAGCAGTTACTCCCGCTCTGGAAACACCATATATTTT. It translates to CASSYSRSGNTIYF.

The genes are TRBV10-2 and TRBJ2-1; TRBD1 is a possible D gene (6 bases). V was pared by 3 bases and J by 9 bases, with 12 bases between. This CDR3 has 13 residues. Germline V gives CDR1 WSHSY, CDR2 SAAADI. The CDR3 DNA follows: TGCGCCAGCAGTGAATTCCAGGGGAGTGAGCAGTTCTTC. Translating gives CASSEFQGSEQFF.

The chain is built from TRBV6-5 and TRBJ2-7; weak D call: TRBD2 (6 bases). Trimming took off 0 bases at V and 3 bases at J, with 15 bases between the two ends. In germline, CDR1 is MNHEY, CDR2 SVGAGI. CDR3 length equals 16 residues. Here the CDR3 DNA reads TGTGCCAGCAGTTACTCGACCGGAGGAGGGCACTACGAGCAGTACTTC. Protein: CASSYSTGGGHYEQYF.

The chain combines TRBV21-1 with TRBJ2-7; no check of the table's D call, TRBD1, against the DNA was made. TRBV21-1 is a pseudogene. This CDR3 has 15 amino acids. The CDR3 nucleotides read TGTGCCAGCAGCACTCAACCGGGACAGTCCTACGAGCAGTACTTC. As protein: CASSTQPGQSYEQYF.

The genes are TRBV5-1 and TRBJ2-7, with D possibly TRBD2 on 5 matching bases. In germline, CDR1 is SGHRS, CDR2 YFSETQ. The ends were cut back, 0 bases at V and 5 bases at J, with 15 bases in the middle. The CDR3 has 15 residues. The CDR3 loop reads CASSLGFGLSDEQYF. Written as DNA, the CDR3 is TGCGCCAGCAGCTTGGGCTTCGGACTGTCCGACGAGCAGTACTTC.

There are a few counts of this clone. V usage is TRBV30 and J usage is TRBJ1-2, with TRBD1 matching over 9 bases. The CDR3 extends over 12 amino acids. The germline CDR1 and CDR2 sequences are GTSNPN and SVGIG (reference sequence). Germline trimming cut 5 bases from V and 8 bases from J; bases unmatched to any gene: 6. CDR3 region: CAWAGQGMGYTF. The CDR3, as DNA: TGTGCCTGGGCTGGACAGGGGATGGGCTACACCTTC.

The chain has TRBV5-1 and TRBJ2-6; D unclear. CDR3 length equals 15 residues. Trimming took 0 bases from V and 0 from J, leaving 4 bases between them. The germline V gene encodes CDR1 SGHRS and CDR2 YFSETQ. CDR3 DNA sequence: TGCGCCAGCAGCTTGGGTAACTCTGGGGCCAACGTCCTGACTTTC. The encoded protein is CASSLGNSGANVLTF.

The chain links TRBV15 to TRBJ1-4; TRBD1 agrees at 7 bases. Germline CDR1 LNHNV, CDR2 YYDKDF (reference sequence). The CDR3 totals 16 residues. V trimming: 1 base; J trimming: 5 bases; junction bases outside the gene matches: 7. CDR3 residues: CATSRVQGQRNEKLFF. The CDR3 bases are TGTGCCACCAGCAGAGTCCAGGGACAGCGGAATGAAAAACTGTTTTTT. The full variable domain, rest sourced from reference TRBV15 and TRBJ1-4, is DAMVIQNPRYQVTQFGKPVTLSCSQTLNHNVMYWYQQKSSQAPKLLFHYYDKDFNNEADTPDNFQSRRPNTSFCFLDIRSPGLGDTAMYLCATSRVQGQRNEKLFFGSGTQLSVL.

CDR3 region: CASGFGGAISTEAFF. The CDR3 region has the DNA TGTGCTAGTGGTTTCGGGGGGGCTATAAGCACTGAAGCTTTCTTT. The V call is TRBV12-5, the J call TRBJ1-1, with D perhaps matching TRBD1 (6 bases). Germline V gives CDR1 LGHNT, CDR2 FRNRAP. V dropped 3 bases and J dropped 4 bases, with 15 bases sitting between them. The CDR3 is 15 amino acids.

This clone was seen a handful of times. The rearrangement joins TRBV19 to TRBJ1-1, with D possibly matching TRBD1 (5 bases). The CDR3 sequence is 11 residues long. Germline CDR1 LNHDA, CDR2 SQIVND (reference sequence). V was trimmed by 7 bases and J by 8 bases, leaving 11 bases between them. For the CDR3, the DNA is TGTGCCAGTACCTGGGGGAGGGAAGCTTTCTTT. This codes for CASTWGREAFF. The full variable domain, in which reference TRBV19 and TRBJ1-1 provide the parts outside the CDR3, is DGGITQSPKYLFRKEGQNVTLSCEQNLNHDAMYWYRQDPGQGLRLIYYSQIVNDFQKGDIAEGYSVSREKKESFPLTVTSAQKNPTAFYLCASTWGREAFFGQGTRLTVV.

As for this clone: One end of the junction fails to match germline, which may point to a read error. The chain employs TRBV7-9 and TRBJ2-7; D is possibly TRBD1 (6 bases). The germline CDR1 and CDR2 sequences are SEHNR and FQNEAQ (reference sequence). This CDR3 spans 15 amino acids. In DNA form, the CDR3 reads TGTTCCAGCAGCTTAGGTCGCAGGGGAAGGAACGAGCAGTACTTC. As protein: CSSSLGRRGRNEQYF.

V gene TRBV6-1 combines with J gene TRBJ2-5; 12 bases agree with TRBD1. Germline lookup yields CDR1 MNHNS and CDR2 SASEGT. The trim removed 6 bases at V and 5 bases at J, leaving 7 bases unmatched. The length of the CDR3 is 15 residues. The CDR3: CASSRDRGLGETQYF. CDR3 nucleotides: TGTGCCAGCAGCCGGGACAGGGGGCTAGGGGAGACCCAGTACTTC.

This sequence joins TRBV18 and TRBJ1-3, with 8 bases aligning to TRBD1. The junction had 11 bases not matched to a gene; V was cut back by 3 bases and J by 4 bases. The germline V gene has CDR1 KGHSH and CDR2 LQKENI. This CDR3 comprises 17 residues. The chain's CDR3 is CASSPLTTGGLGNTIYF. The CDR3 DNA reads TGTGCCAGCTCACCGCTCACAACAGGGGGTCTGGGAAACACCATATATTTT.

CDR3 DNA: TGTGCCAGCAGTGAAGTCGCAGGGGGTGGGTATGGCTACACCTTC. Protein sequence: CASSEVAGGGYGYTF. The chain links TRBV6-1 to TRBJ1-2; 7 bases line up with TRBD1. In germline, CDR1 is MNHNS, CDR2 SASEGT. This CDR3 comprises 15 residues. Trimming cost V 1 base and J 5 bases; bases outside gene matches: 7.

CDR3 DNA: TGCGCCAGCAGCTTTAGAGGTACCGGAGAGACCCAGTACTTC. Translation: CASSFRGTGETQYF. The chain uses TRBV5-1 and TRBJ2-5, with D unclear. The germline gives CDR1 SGHRS, CDR2 YFSETQ. The CDR3 totals 14 residues. Trimming shortened V by 2 bases and J by 4 bases, and 12 bases separated the two germline ends.

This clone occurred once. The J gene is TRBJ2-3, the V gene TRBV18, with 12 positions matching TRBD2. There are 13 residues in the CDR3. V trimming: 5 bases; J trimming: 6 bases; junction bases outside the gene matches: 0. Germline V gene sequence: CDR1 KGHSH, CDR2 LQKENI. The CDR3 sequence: CASSGTSGDTQYF. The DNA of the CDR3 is TGTGCCAGCTCAGGGACTAGCGGGGATACGCAGTATTTT.

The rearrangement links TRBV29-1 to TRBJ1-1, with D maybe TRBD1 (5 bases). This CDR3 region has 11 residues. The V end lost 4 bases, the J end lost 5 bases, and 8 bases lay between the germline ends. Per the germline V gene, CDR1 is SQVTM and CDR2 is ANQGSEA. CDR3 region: CSVGTPTEAFF. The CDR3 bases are TGCAGCGTTGGGACACCTACTGAAGCTTTCTTT. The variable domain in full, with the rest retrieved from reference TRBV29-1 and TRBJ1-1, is SAVISQKPSRDICQRGTSLTIQCQVDSQVTMMFWYRQQPGQSLTLIATANQGSEATYESGFVIDKFPISRPNLTFSTLTVSNMSPEDSSIYLCSVGTPTEAFFGQGTRLTVV.

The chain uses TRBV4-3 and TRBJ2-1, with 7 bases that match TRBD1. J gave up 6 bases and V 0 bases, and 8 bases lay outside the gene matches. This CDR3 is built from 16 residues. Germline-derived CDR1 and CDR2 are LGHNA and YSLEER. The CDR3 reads CASSQDPTGSVNEQFF. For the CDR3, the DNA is TGCGCCAGCAGCCAAGATCCGACAGGGTCCGTCAATGAGCAGTTCTTC.

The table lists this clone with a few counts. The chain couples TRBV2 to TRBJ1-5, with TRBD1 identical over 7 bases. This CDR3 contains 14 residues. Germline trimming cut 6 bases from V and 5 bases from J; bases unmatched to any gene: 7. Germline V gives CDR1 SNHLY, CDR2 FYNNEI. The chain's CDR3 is CASSSGQLYQPQHF. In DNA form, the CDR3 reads TGTGCCAGCAGCTCGGGACAGCTATATCAGCCCCAGCATTTT.

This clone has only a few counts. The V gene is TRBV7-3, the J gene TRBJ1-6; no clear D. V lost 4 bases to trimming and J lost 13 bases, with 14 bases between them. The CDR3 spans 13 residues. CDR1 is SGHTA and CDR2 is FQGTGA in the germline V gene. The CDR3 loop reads CASSSTPGNPLHF. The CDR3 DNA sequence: TGTGCCAGCAGCTCCACCCCGGGGAACCCCCTCCACTTT.

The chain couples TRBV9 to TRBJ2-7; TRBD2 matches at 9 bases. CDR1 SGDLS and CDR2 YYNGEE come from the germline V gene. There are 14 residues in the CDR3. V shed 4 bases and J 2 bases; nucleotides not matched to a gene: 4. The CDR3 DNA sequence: TGTGCCAGCAGCCCTAGCGGGGCACCCTACGAGCAGTACTTC. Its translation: CASSPSGAPYEQYF. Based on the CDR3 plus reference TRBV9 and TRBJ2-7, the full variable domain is DSGVTQTPKHLITATGQRVTLRCSPRSGDLSVYWYQQSLDQGLQFLIQYYNGEERAKGNILERFSAQQFPDLHSELNLSSLELGDSALYFCASSPSGAPYEQYFGPGTRLTVT.

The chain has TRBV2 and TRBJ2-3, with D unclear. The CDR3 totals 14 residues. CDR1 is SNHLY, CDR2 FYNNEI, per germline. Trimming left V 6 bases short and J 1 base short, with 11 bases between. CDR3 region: CASSPYLGTDTQYF. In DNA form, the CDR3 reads TGTGCCAGCAGCCCGTACCTAGGCACAGATACGCAGTATTTT.

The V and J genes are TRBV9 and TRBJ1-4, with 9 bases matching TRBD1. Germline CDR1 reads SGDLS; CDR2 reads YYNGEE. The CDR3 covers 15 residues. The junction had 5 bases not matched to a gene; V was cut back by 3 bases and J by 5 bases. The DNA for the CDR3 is TGTGCCAGCAGCGCCTTGGGACAGGGAAATGAAAAACTGTTTTTT. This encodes CASSALGQGNEKLFF. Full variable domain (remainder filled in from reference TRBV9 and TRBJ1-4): DSGVTQTPKHLITATGQRVTLRCSPRSGDLSVYWYQQSLDQGLQFLIQYYNGEERAKGNILERFSAQQFPDLHSELNLSSLELGDSALYFCASSALGQGNEKLFFGSGTQLSVL.

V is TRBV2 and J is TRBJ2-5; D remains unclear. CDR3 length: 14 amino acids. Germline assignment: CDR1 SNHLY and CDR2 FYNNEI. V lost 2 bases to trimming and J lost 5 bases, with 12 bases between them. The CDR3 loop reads CASSEWYSTETQYF. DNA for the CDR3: TGTGCCAGCAGTGAATGGTACAGTACTGAGACCCAGTACTTC.

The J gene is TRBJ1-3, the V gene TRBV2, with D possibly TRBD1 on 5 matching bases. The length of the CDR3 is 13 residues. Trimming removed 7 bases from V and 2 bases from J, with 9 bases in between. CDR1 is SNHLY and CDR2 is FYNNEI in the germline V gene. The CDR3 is CASTQGTGNTIYF. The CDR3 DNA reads TGTGCCAGCACGCAGGGTACTGGAAACACCATATATTTT.

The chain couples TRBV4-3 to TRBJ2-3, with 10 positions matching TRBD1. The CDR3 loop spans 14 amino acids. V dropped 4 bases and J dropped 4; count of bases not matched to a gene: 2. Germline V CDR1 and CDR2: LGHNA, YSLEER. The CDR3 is CASSRGTGADTQYF. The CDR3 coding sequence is TGCGCCAGCAGCCGGGGGACAGGGGCAGATACGCAGTATTTT.